The T cell receptor (beta chain) under discussion was sequenced for a study of T-cell reconstitution after alpha-beta-depleted transplantation in children. The TCRbeta library was prepared with unique molecular identifiers. Each CDR3 protein gets one entry after TCRdb re-called the PCR reads with MiXCR. Here the sample spans 200,000 to 250,000 distinct CDR3 sequences, 20% to 30% being singletons. Comments on this clonotype: Its cognate antigen is unknown.

The CDR3 is 16 amino acids. V was clipped by 1 base and J by 0 bases, with 16 bases between them. From germline, CDR1 is DFQATT and CDR2 SNEGSKA (reference sequence). Points from the study as a whole: Among T cells one year after transplant, newly produced cells accounted for most counts and diversity. Some patients owed their high day-60 TCRbeta diversity to surviving recipient T cells and thymic progenitors. Several hundred expanded graft clones reportedly supplied alpha-beta T cells about two months after transplant.

The sample consisted of PBMCs, mostly from graft donor cells, taken 360 days after TCRalphabeta/CD19-depleted stem cell transplant. V is TRBV20-1 and J is TRBJ2-7; no clear D gene. This sequence originates from a female patient aged 2-10 years who had a stem cell transplant for congenital amegakaryocytic thrombocytopenia, so the T cells may come from the graft donor. As DNA, the CDR3 is TGCAGTGCTAGAGCGTTGGATATTTTGGGCTCCTACGAGCAGTACTTC. This translates into CSARALDILGSYEQYF.